This TCR beta chain was sequenced in a study of blood T cell repertoires in COVID-19. The overall study: Samples came from the United States, Italy and Spain, spanning acute and convalescent COVID-19. PBMCs, B-cell-depleted T cells, or T cells were the source of the cDNA or gDNA that made up the material.

Authors' data handling: Nucleated cell counts were estimated from reference gene primer amplification. Clones were sequenced by immunoSEQ multiplex PCR, and TCRdb holds only the in-frame ones, with some missing. V and J calls and clone size are copied from that table; D and trimming were computed from the DNA. The sample carries about 26,000 clones, roughly 84% recorded once. The table lists this clone with a count of one. The trim removed 6 bases at V and 4 bases at J, leaving 1 base unmatched. The CDR3 is 12 amino acids. Germline assignment: CDR1 MNHEY and CDR2 SVGAGI. The chain is built from TRBV6-5 and TRBJ1-1; 8 nucleotides align to TRBD1. This receptor was identified in a human donor in a cohort sampled during active COVID-19. Sequencing was carried out using peripheral blood. In nucleotides, the CDR3 is TGTGCCAGCAGAACAGGGGGCACTGAAGCTTTCTTT. As protein: CASRTGGTEAFF.